A selection of T cell receptor beta chains follows, all from one sample in a study of human T cells and chemical hapten exposure. A single record per CDR3 protein comes from TCRdb applying MiXCR to the RACE reads. The table has a few hundred thousand distinct CDR3 sequences, 4% to 5.5% seen once; the top ten hold under 3%. The material was whole blood, obtained in connection with sensitization to the hapten diphenylcyclopropenone (DPC). These receptors were collected from a woman between 45 and 60 years old with alopecia areata. Some clones in this sample may be carry-over from other donors' samples. The CDR3 runs from the conserved cysteine through the conserved F or W. Each record gives: D gene, J gene, clone size, V gene, CDR3 protein, CDR3 DNA. D genes are given only for firm matches. Clone size is given for some rows only: seen once, a few or many times, or a class if the clone is expanded.

d_gene: TRBD2
j_gene: TRBJ2-3
abundance: .
v_gene: TRBV20-1
CDR3aa: CSAPKAGGGTDTQYF
CDR3nt: TGCAGTGCCCCCAAAGCGGGAGGAGGCACAGATACGCAGTATTTT

d_gene: .
j_gene: TRBJ2-7
abundance: .
v_gene: TRBV16
CDR3aa: CASSQFARDYEQYF
CDR3nt: TGTGCCAGCAGCCAATTTGCCAGGGACTACGAGCAGTACTTC

d_gene: TRBD2
j_gene: TRBJ2-1
abundance: many
v_gene: TRBV28
CDR3aa: CASSSREGQFF
CDR3nt: TGTGCCAGCAGTTCGAGGGAGGGCCAGTTCTTC

d_gene: .
j_gene: TRBJ2-7
abundance: many
v_gene: TRBV20-1
CDR3aa: CSARVAFGGDYEQYF
CDR3nt: TGCAGTGCTAGAGTGGCTTTTGGGGGAGACTACGAGCAGTACTTC

d_gene: TRBD2
j_gene: TRBJ2-7
abundance: many
v_gene: TRBV9
CDR3aa: CASSPTTSGGPNPYEQYF
CDR3nt: TGTGCCAGCAGCCCGACGACTAGCGGGGGACCCAACCCCTACGAGCAGTACTTC

d_gene: TRBD2
j_gene: TRBJ2-7
abundance: .
v_gene: TRBV30
CDR3aa: CAWSVRGRVMGQYF
CDR3nt: TGTGCCTGGAGTGTCCGTGGGAGGGTAATGGGGCAGTACTTC

d_gene: .
j_gene: TRBJ1-1
abundance: many
v_gene: TRBV12-3/TRBV12-4
CDR3aa: CASSFPIGGNTEAFF
CDR3nt: TGTGCCAGCAGTTTTCCAATTGGGGGGAACACTGAAGCTTTCTTT

d_gene: .
j_gene: TRBJ2-5
abundance: .
v_gene: TRBV6-2/TRBV6-3
CDR3aa: CASSYSYESQETQYF
CDR3nt: TGTGCCAGCAGTTACTCTTATGAGAGTCAAGAGACCCAGTACTTC

d_gene: .
j_gene: TRBJ1-4
abundance: .
v_gene: TRBV6-1
CDR3aa: CASEKGPGEKLFF
CDR3nt: TGTGCCAGCGAAAAGGGACCTGGAGAAAAACTGTTTTTT

d_gene: TRBD1
j_gene: TRBJ1-2
abundance: few
v_gene: TRBV5-6
CDR3aa: CASSLTTGLYGYTF
CDR3nt: TGTGCCAGCAGCCTTACGACAGGGTTGTATGGCTACACCTTC

d_gene: .
j_gene: TRBJ1-5
abundance: many
v_gene: TRBV27
CDR3aa: CASSLALNQPQHF
CDR3nt: TGTGCCAGCAGTTTAGCACTCAATCAGCCCCAGCATTTT

d_gene: .
j_gene: TRBJ1-2
abundance: many
v_gene: TRBV12-3/TRBV12-4
CDR3aa: CASSSAPGRDRGYTF
CDR3nt: TGTGCCAGCAGTTCGGCTCCGGGGAGAGATCGTGGCTACACCTTC

d_gene: .
j_gene: TRBJ2-1
abundance: .
v_gene: TRBV30
CDR3aa: CAWSLSLSVEQFF
CDR3nt: TGTGCCTGGAGCTTATCTTTATCAGTCGAGCAGTTCTTC

d_gene: .
j_gene: TRBJ1-3
abundance: .
v_gene: TRBV14
CDR3aa: CASSQFRSGPSSGNTIYF
CDR3nt: TGTGCCAGCAGCCAATTTCGATCCGGGCCGAGCTCTGGAAACACCATATATTTT

d_gene: TRBD1
j_gene: TRBJ1-1
abundance: many
v_gene: TRBV9
CDR3aa: CASSPLTGMTEAFF
CDR3nt: TGTGCCAGCAGCCCCCTGACAGGGATGACTGAAGCTTTCTTT